This T cell receptor beta chain came from a study of shared clonotypes between healthy human individuals. This clone was seen a single time. V gave up 5 bases and J gave up 5 bases; unmatched junction bases: 14. This CDR3 spans 17 amino acids. CDR1 is SEHNR and CDR2 is FQNEAQ in the germline V gene (reference sequence). Evenly divided among several immunoSEQ plates was the genomic DNA of each subset. Assay: immunoSEQ multiplex PCR; the TCRdb copy retains only in-frame clones and omits some. The data hold about 2.4 million clones, with 93% observed a single time. The V and J genes are TRBV7-9 and TRBJ2-1, with 8 bases that match TRBD1. The clonotype was recovered from a man aged 18 to 30 in good health. Some clones in this sample may be carry-over from other donors' samples. Specimen: naive CD4+ T cells from PBMCs. As for subset: CD45RA+ positively selected. CDR3 DNA sequence: TGTGCCAGCAGCCCCTCGGTAGGACAGGGTAACCACAATGAGCAGTTCTTC. Translating it yields CASSPSVGQGNHNEQFF.